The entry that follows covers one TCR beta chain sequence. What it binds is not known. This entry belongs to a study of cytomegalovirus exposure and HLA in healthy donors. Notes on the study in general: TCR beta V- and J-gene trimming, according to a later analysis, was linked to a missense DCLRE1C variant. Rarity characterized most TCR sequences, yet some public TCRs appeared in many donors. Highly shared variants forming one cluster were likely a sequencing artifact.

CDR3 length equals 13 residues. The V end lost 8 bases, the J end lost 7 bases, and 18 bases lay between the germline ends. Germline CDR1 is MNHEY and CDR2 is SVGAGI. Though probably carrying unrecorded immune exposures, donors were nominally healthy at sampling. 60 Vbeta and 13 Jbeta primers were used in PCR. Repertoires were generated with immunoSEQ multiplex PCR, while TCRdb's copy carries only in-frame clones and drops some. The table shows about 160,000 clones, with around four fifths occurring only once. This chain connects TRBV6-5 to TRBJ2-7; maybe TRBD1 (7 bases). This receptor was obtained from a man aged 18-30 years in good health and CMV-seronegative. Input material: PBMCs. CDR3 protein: CASGQEGAGEQYF. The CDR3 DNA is TGTGCCAGCGGACAGGAGGGGGCCGGGGAGCAGTACTTC.